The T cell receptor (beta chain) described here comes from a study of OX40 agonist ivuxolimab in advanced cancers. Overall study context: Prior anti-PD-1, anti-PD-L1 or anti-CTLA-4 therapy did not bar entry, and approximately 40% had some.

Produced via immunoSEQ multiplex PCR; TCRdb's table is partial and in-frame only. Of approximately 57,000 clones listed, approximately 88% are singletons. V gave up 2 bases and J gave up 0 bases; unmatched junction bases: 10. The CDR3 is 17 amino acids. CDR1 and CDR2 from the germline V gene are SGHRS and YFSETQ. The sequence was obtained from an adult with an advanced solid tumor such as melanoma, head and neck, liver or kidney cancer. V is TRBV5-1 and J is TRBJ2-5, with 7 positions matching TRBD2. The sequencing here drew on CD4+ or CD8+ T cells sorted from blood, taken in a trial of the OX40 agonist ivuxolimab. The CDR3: CASSFTPGAGYQETQYF. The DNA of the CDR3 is TGCGCCAGCAGCTTTACCCCGGGAGCGGGGTACCAAGAGACCCAGTACTTC.